Shown below are 2 T cell receptor beta chains from a single sample sequenced in a study of shared clonotypes between healthy human individuals. Assay used: immunoSEQ multiplex PCR; TCRdb lists only in-frame clones, some missing. This sample has about 680,000 clones, with roughly 72% found just once. The sample was memory CD4+ T cells sorted from blood. The subset was: CD45RA-negative fraction. The source is a woman under 40 in good health.

V gene TRBV2 combines with J gene TRBJ2-1; D is uncertain. This CDR3 has 14 residues. Looked up from germline, CDR1 is SNHLY and CDR2 is FYNNEI. The V end was cut by 4 bases, the J end by 5 bases, with 12 bases between. In nucleotides, the CDR3 is TGTGCCAGCAGTGCCGCTACTCAGAACAATGAGCAGTTCTTC. Translation: CASSAATQNNEQFF. Together with reference TRBV2 and TRBJ2-1, the CDR3 gives the full variable domain: EPEVTQTPSHQVTQMGQEVILRCVPISNHLYFYWYRQILGQKVEFLVSFYNNEISEKSEIFDDQFSVERPDGSNFTLKIRSTKLEDSAMYFCASSAATQNNEQFFGPGTRLTVL.

The chain joins TRBV19 to TRBJ2-7; 9 bases are shared with TRBD1. The V segment lost 4 bases and the J segment 3 bases; nucleotides outside the gene matches: 7. The CDR3 is 15 residues long. Germline CDR1 is LNHDA and CDR2 is SQIVND (reference sequence). CDR3 protein: CASSSAGQGFYEQYF. The CDR3 nucleotides are TGTGCCAGTAGTAGCGCGGGACAGGGCTTCTACGAGCAGTACTTC.